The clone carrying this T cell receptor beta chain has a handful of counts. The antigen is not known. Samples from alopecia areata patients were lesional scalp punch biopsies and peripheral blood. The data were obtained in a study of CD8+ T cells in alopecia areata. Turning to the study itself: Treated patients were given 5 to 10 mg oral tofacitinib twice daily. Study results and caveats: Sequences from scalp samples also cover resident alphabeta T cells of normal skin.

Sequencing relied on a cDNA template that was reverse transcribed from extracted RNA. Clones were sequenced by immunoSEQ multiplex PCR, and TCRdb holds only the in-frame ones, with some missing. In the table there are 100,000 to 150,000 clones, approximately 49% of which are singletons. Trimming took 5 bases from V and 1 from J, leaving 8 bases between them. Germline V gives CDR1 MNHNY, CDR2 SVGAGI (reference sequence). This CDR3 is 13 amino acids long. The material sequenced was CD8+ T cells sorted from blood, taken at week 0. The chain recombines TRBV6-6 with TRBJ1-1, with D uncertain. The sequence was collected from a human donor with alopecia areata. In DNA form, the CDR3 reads TGTGCCAGCAGTGGGTCTGAGAACACTGAAGCTTTCTTT. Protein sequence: CASSGSENTEAFF.